Sequencing of this TCR beta chain was carried out in a study of blood T cell repertoires in COVID-19 (dated by TCRdb to 2018 to 2021). Regarding the research as a whole: Samples covering the acute and convalescent phases of COVID-19 were provided by collaborators in the United States, Italy and Spain. The prospective study material was composed of cDNA or gDNA derived from T cells, B-cell-depleted T cells, or PBMCs. The dataset comprised deeply sampled blood TCRbeta repertoires from subjects exposed to, actively infected with, or recovered from COVID-19. The repertoires were released in a freely available public database meant as a resource for research on the immune response to SARS-CoV-2. The samples were drawn from the first 160 participants of the ongoing ImmuneRACE study and from 950 to 1,500 subjects provided by 6 global collaborators. Nearly every sample came with metadata listing a de-identified subject ID, COVID-19 status, age in years and sex. HLA class I and class II types, where available, came from metadata supplied by the sample provider rather than from assay-based typing.

The immunoSEQ Assay, a bias-controlled multiplex PCR, was used to amplify TCRbeta CDR3 regions from genomic DNA. In the source study's methods: The number of nucleated cells in each sample was estimated by amplification of reference gene primers within the assay. To quantify the absolute abundance of each unique TCRbeta CDR3 rearrangement, sequence reads were collapsed and filtered. Productive Simpson clonality was computed per sample as the square root of Simpson's diversity index over productive rearrangements. In TCRdb, the immuneACCESS table is reduced to in-frame sequences with V and J assigned. These tables do not hold every clone; where another copy was compared, an unresolved V gene accounts for under half, and the others remain unexplained. That table is the source of V, J and clone size, and D and trimming were worked out from the DNA. The sample has roughly 110,000 clones on record, more than 70% of them singletons. The ten most abundant clones make up 4% to 6% of the sample.

This clone was counted a single time. The clone's antigen remains unknown. Within one base of it there is no much larger clone, and no base qualities were kept. The study at large found these results: Clinical and demographic metadata were provided uncurated, with the amount varying by source and participant.

Relative to germline, V is 5 bases shorter and J is 8 bases shorter, with 12 bases between their ends. The germline V gene (reference sequence) yields LNHDA for CDR1 and SQIVND for CDR2. The CDR3 sequence holds 12 residues, the cysteine and phenylalanine included. Only the CDR3 region is kept as DNA, spanning 36 bases read in frame from base 1. Collaborating institutions collected whole blood in K2EDTA tubes following their own protocols. Collaborator samples were shipped for TCRbeta analysis as frozen whole blood, isolated PBMCs, or DNA extracted from either sample type. Source material: peripheral blood. The clonotype comes from a man between 40 and 49 years old with active or convalescent COVID-19. Recombination connected TRBV19 to TRBJ1-2; a weak D assignment points to TRBD1 (6 bases agree). The CDR3 loop reads CASSLTGLGYTF. The bases are TGTGCCAGTAGTTTAACAGGGTTGGGCTACACCTTC.